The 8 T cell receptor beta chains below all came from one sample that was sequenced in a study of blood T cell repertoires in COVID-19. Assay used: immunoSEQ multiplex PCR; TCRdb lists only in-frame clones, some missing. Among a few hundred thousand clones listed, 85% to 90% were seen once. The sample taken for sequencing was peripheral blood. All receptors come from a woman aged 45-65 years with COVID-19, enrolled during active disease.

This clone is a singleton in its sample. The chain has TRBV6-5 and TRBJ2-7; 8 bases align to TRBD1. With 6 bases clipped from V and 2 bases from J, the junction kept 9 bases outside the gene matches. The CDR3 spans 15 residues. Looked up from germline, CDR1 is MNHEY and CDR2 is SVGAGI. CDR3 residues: CASSLTGDLPYEQYF. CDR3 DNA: TGTGCCAGCAGCCTGACAGGGGATCTACCCTACGAGCAGTACTTC.

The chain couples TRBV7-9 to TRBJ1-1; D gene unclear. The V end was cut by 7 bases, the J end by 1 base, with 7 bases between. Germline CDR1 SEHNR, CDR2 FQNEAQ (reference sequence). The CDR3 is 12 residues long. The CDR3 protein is CASTLGNTEAFF. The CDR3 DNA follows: TGTGCCAGCACCCTCGGGAACACTGAAGCTTTCTTT.

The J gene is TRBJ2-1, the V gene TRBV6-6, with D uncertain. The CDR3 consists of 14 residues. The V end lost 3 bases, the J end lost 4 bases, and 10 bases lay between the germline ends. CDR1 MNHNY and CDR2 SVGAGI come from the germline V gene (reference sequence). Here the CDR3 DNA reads TGTGCCAGCAGTTATCTAGATGCTTACAATGAGCAGTTCTTC. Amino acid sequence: CASSYLDAYNEQFF.

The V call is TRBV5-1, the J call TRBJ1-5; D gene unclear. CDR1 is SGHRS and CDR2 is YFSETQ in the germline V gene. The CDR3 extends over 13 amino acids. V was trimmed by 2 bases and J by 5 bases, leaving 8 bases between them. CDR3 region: CASSLSPDQPQHF. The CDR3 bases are TGCGCCAGCAGCTTATCCCCCGATCAGCCCCAGCATTTT.

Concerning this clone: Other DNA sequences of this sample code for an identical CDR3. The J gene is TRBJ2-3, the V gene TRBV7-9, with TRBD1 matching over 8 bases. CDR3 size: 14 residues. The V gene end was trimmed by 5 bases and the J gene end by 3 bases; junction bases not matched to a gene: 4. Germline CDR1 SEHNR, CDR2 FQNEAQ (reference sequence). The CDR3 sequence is CASSLQGATDTQYF. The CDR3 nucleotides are TGTGCCAGCAGCCTCCAGGGGGCAACAGATACGCAGTATTTT.

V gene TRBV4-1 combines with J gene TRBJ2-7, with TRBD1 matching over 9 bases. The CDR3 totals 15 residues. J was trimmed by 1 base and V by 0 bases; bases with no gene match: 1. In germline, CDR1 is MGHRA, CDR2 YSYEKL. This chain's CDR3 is CASSQEGTGSYEQYF. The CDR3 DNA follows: TGCGCCAGCAGCCAAGAGGGGACAGGGTCCTACGAGCAGTACTTC.

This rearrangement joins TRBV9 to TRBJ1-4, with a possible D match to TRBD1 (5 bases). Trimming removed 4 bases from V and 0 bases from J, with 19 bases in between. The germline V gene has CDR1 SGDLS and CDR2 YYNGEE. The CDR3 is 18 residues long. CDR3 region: CASSPTRMTASTNEKLFF. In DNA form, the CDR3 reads TGTGCCAGCAGCCCGACCCGAATGACAGCCTCAACTAATGAAAAACTGTTTTTT. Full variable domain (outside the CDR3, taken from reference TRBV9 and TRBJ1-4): DSGVTQTPKHLITATGQRVTLRCSPRSGDLSVYWYQQSLDQGLQFLIQYYNGEERAKGNILERFSAQQFPDLHSELNLSSLELGDSALYFCASSPTRMTASTNEKLFFGSGTQLSVL.

CDR3 region: CASCRTSGPYNEQFF. As DNA, the CDR3 is TGTGCCAGCTGTCGGACTAGCGGGCCCTACAATGAGCAGTTCTTC. V usage is TRBV6-5 and J usage is TRBJ2-1; the match to TRBD2 covers 11 bases. The V gene end was trimmed by 8 bases and the J gene end by 2 bases; junction bases not matched to a gene: 5. This CDR3 has 15 amino acids. In germline, CDR1 is MNHEY, CDR2 SVGAGI.